The sequence of this T cell receptor (beta chain) was determined in a study of T cells in women clearing cervical HPV infection. Overall study results and limits: Cases carried less TRBV6-7 than controls: around 0.11% versus 0.15%.

With regard to this clone: Its target is unknown. The DNA ends 3 residues before the CDR3 does, and the rest of the CDR3 is filled in from the germline J gene.

Genomic DNA, averaging approximately 1,200 ng per sample, yielded TCR beta CDR3 via immunoSEQ. Libraries were prepared by immunoSEQ multiplex PCR; TCRdb keeps only in-frame clonotypes and omits some of them. The sample table sets out roughly 35,000 clones. From germline, CDR1 is SGDLS and CDR2 YYNGEE. The CDR3 covers 13 residues. V was cut by 4 bases and J by 3 bases, with 11 bases left in between. This receptor was taken from a woman aged 18 to 75 with a cervical HPV16 infection that either progressed to CIN3+ or cleared (not recorded which). Sequenced input: blood buffy coat. This sequence joins TRBV9 and TRBJ2-7; possible D gene TRBD1, 5 bases. The sequenced part of the CDR3 DNA is TGTGCCAGCAGCTCCGACAGTTTCTACGAG. Its protein is CASSSDSFYE. The full CDR3 reads CASSSDSFYEQYF.